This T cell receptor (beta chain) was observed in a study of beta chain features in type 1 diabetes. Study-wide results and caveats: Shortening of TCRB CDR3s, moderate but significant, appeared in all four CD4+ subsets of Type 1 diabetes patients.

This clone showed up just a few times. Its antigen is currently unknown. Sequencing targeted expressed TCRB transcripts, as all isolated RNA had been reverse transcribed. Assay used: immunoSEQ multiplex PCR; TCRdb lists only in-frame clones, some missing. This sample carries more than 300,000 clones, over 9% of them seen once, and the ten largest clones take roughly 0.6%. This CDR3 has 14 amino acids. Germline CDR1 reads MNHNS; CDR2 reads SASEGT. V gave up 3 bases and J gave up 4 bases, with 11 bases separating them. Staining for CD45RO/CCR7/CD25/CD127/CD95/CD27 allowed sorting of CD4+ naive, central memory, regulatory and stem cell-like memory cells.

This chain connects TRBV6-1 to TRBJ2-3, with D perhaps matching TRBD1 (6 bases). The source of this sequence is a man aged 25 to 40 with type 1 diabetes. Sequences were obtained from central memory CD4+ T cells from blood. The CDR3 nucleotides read TGTGCCAGCAGTGAGGTCAGGGGCGCAGATACGCAGTATTTT. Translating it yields CASSEVRGADTQYF.